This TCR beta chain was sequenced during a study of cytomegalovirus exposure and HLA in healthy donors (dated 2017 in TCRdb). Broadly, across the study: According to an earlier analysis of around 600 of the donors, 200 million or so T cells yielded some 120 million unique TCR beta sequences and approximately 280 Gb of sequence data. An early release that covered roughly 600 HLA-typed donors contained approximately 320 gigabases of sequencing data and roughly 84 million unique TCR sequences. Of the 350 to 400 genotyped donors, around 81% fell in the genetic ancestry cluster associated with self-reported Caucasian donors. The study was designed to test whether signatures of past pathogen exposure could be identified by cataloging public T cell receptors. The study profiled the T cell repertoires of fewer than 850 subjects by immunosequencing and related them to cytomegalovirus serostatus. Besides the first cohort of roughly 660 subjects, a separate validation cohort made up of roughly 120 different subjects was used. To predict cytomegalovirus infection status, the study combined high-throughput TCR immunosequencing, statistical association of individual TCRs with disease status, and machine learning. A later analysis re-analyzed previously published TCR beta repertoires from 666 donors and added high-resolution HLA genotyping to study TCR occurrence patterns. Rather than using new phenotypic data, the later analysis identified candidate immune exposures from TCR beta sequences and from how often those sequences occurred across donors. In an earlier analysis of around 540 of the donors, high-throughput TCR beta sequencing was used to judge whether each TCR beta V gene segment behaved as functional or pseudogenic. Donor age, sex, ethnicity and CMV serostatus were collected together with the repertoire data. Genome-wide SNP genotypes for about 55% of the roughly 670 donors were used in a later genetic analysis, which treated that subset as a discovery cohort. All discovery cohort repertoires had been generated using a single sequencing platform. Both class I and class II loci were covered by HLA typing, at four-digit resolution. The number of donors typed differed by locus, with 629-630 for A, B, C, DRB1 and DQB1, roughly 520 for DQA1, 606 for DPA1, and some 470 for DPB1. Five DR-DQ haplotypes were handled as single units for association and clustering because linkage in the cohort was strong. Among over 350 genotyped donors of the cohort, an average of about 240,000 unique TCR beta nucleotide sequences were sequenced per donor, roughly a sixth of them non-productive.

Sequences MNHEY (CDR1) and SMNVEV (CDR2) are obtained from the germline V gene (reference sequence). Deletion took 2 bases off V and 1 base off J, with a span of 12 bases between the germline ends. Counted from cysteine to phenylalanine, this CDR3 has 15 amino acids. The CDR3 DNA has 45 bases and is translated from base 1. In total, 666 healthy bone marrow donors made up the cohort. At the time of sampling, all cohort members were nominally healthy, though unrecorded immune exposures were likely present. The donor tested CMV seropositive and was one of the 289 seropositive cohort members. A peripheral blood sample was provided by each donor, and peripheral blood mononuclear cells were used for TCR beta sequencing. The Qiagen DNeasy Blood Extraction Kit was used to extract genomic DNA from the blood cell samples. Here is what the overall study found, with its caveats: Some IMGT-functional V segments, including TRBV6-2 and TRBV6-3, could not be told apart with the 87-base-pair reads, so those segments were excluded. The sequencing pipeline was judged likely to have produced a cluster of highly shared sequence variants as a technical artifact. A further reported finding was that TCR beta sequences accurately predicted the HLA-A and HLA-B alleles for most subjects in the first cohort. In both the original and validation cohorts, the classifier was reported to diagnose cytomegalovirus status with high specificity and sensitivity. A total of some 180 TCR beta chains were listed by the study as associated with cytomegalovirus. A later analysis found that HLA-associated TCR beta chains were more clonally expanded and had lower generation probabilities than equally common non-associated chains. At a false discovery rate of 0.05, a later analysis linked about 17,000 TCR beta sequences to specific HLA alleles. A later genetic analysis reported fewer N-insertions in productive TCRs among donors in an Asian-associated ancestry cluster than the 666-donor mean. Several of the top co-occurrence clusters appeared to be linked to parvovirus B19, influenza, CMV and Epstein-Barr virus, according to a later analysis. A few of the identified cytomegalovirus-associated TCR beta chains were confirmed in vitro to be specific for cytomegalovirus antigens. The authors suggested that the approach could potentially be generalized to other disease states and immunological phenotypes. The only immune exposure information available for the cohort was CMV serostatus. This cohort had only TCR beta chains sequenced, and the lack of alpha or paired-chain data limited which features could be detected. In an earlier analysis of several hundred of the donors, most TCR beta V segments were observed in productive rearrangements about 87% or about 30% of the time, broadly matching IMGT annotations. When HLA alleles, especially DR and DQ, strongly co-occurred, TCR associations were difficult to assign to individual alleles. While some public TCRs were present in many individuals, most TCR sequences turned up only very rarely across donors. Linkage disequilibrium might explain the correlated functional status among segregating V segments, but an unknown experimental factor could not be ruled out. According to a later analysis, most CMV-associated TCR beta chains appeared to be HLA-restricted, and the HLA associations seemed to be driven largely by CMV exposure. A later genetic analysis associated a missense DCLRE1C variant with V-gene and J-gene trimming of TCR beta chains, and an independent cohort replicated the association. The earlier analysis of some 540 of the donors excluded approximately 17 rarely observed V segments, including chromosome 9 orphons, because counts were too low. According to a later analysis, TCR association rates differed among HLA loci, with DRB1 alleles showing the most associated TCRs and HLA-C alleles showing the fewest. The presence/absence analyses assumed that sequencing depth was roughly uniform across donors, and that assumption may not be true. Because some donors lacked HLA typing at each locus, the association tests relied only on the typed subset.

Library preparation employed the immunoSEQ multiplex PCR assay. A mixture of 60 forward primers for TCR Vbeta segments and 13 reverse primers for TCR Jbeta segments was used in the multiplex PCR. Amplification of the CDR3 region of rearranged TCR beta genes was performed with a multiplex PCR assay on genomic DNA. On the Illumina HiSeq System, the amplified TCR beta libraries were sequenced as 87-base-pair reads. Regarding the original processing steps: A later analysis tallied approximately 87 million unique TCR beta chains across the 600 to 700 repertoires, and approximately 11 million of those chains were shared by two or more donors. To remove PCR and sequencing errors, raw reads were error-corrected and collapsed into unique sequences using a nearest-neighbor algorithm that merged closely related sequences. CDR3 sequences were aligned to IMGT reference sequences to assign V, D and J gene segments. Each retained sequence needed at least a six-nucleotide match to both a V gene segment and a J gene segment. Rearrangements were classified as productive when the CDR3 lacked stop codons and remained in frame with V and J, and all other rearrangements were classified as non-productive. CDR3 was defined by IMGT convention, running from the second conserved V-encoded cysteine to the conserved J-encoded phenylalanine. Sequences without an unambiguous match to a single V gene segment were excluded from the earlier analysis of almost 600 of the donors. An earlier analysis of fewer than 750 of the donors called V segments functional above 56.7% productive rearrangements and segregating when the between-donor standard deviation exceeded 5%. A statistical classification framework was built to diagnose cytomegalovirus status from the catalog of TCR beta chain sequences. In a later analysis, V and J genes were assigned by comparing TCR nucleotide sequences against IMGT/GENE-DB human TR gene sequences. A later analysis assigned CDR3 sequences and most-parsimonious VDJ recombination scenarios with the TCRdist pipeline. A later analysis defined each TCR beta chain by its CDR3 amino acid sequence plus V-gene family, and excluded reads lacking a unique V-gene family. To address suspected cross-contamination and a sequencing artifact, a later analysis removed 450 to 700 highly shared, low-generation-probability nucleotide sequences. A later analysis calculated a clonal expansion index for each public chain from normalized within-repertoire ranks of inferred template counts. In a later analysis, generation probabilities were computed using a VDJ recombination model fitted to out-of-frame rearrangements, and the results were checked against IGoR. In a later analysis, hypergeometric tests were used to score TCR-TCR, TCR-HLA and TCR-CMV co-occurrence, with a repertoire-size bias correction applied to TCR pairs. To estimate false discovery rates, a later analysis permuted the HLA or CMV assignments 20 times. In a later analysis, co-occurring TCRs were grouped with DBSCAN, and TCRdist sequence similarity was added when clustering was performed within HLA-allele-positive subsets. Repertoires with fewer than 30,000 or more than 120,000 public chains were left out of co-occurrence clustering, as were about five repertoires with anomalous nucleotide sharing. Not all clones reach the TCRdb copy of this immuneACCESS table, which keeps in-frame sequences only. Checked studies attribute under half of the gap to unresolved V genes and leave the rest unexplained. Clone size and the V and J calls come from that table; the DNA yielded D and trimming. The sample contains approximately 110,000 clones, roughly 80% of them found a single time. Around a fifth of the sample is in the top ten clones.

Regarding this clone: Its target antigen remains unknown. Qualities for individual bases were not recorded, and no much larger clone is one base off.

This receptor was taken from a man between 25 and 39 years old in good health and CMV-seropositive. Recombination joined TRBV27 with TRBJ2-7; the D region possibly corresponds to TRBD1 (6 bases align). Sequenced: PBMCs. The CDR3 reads CASSLGTSTSYEQYF. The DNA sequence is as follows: TGTGCCAGCAGTTTAGGGACATCGACTTCCTACGAGCAGTACTTC.